This TCR beta chain was recovered during a study of blood T cell repertoires in COVID-19. Study summary: Donors in the United States, Italy and Spain gave samples during acute or convalescent COVID-19. Sample material is recorded as cDNA or gDNA derived from T cells, B-cell-depleted T cells, or PBMCs.

J gave up 2 bases and V 6 bases, and 3 bases lay outside the gene matches. The CDR3 sequence is 14 residues long. The germline CDR1 and CDR2 sequences are MDHEN and SYDVKM. In the source study's methods: Reference gene primer amplification gave estimated nucleated cell counts. Clones were sequenced by immunoSEQ multiplex PCR, and TCRdb holds only the in-frame ones, with some missing. V, J and clone size reflect that table, while D and trimming were determined from the DNA. The data show approximately 150,000 clones, around nine tenths seen once. Sequencing input: peripheral blood. The receptor comes from a woman aged 45-65 years with active or convalescent COVID-19. The chain combines TRBV28 with TRBJ2-1, with TRBD1 identical over 8 bases. DNA of the CDR3: TGTGCCAGCAGGCCGGGACAGGCCTACAATGAGCAGTTCTTC. As protein: CASRPGQAYNEQFF.